This T cell receptor (beta chain) was observed in a study of T cells expressing NK-cell markers (dated by TCRdb to 2020 to 2021). Background for the entire study: In sorted CD3+CD56+NKG2C+, CD3+CD56+NKG2C- and CD3+CD56-NKG2C+ T-cell subsets from several donors, TCR beta-chain repertoires were profiled. Illumina HiSeq 2000/2500, MiSeq or NextSeq was used to sequence libraries as 2 x 150 bp reads. Among the eight sequenced donors, seven were HCMV-seropositive and one was HCMV-seronegative. Randomly selected healthy volunteers, three men and five women, were used as the eight sequenced donors. Study-wide findings and limitations: In a handful of donors, the dominant CD3+CD56+NKG2C+ clonotypes ranked among the top 10 CD8+ clonotypes, making up about 1.0-7.5% of CD8+ T cells. Those dominant clonotypes were again the most abundant among CD3+CD56-NKG2C+ cells in a few donors, at about 28.3-65%. It remained unclear whether the expanded NKG2C-expressing T cell clones were specific for HCMV antigens.

Measured from the cysteine to the phenylalanine, the CDR3 is 14 residues long. No DNA is given. As encoded in the germline V gene, CDR1 is LGHNA while CDR2 is YNFKEQ. As to this clonotype: Which antigen it targets is not known.

Sequencer: Illumina HiSeq 2000. TCR beta cDNA libraries were made by 5'RACE template switching that added a universal primer site and unique molecular identifiers. cDNA synthesis was primed from the TCR beta constant segment, followed by two successive PCR amplification steps. In the paper's pipeline: MIGEC was used to demultiplex reads and group reads by UMI, and MiTCR was used to assemble and quantify clonotypes. To exclude erroneous sequences, only TCR cDNA sequences supported by at least two reads were retained. The tcR package was used for downstream repertoire analysis, with clonotypes matched between fractions based on CDR3 nucleotide sequence plus V segment. VDJmatch was used to annotate antigen specificity against VDJdb, with one amino acid substitution in CDR3 allowed. One entry per CDR3 protein sequence results from the TCRdb reprocessing of the reads, with DNA left out. The V and J calls follow TCRdb's processing rather than the paper's. This sample's clone table shows under 200,000 distinct CDR3 sequences. Clones ranked in the top ten supply 18% of the sample.

HCMV serostatus was determined by detecting HCMV-specific IgG in serum with a commercial ELISA kit. Ficoll density gradient centrifugation was used to isolate peripheral blood mononuclear cells from blood. The sequenced sample was blood T cells: a sorted CD56 or NKG2C T cell subset, CD4+ or CD8+ T cells, or bulk PBMC T cells (not recorded which). The chain joins TRBV4-2 to TRBJ2-2. The sequence was collected from a woman between 18 and 69 years old in good health. The CDR3 has the sequence CASSQEWQWGELFF.